The 22 T cell receptor beta chains below were found in one sample sequenced in a study of CD8 T cells in ankylosing spondylitis. Study-level findings and limits: It appeared that ankylosing spondylitis blood was characterized by a TCR beta motif of about eight highly homologous variants.

Each CDR3 protein gets one entry after TCRdb re-called the 5' RACE reads with MiXCR. The data show under 450,000 distinct CDR3 sequences, with over 15% seen just once and approximately 1% held by the top ten. These TCRs' antigens remain unknown. Sequenced sample: blood, either unsorted or a sorted T cell fraction (not recorded which). All receptors come from a male donor with ankylosing spondylitis.

DNA of the CDR3: TGCAGTGCCAAGGTGACTAGCGGGAGCTCAGATACGCAGTATTTT. Protein product: CSAKVTSGSSDTQYF. The V gene is TRBV20-1, the J gene TRBJ2-3; 12 bases agree with TRBD2. The CDR3 covers 15 residues. V was clipped by 6 bases and J by 4 bases; unmatched bases: 8. Looked up from germline, CDR1 is DFQATT and CDR2 is SNEGSKA (reference sequence).

This clonotype was counted a few times. The chain carries TRBV3-1 and TRBJ1-1; D is possibly TRBD1 (6 bases). The CDR3 length is 14 residues. The ends were cut back, 4 bases at V and 7 bases at J, with 16 bases in the middle. CDR1 LGHDT and CDR2 YNNKEL come from the germline V gene (reference sequence). The CDR3 is CASSPHQGLNEAFF. Written as DNA, the CDR3 is TGTGCCAGCAGCCCACACCAGGGGCTGAATGAAGCTTTCTTT.

The V call is TRBV15, the J call TRBJ2-2, with no clear D. V was pared by 7 bases and J by 0 bases, with 9 bases between. This CDR3 region has 14 residues. The germline V gene has CDR1 LNHNV and CDR2 YYDKDF (reference sequence). The CDR3 DNA sequence: TGTGCCACCACCCCTCGGACGAACACCGGGGAGCTGTTTTTT. Translation gives CATTPRTNTGELFF.

This clonotype was detected a few times. The chain couples TRBV2 to TRBJ1-5, with D possibly TRBD1 on 5 matching bases. The V end lost 9 bases, the J end lost 0 bases, and 12 bases lay between the germline ends. Germline-derived CDR1 and CDR2 are SNHLY and FYNNEI. The CDR3 is 14 amino acids. CDR3: CASGDGYSNQPQHF. CDR3 nucleotide sequence: TGTGCCAGTGGGGACGGATATAGCAATCAGCCCCAGCATTTT.

This clonotype has a handful of counts. This rearrangement joins TRBV3-1 to TRBJ1-1, with 8 bases that match TRBD1. Trimming at V came to 4 bases and at J to 3 bases, leaving 4 bases not matched to a gene. Germline V gene lookup returns CDR1 LGHDT and CDR2 YNNKEL (reference sequence). This CDR3 contains 14 residues. The CDR3 loop reads CASSRGQADTEAFF. CDR3 nucleotide sequence: TGTGCCAGCAGCCGGGGACAGGCTGACACTGAAGCTTTCTTT.

This clonotype was observed a few times. CDR3: CASSSIQGRGETQYF. DNA of the CDR3: TGTGCCAGCAGCTCGATACAGGGGCGAGGGGAGACCCAGTACTTC. The rearrangement joins TRBV7-8 to TRBJ2-5; the match to TRBD1 covers 7 bases. Germline V lookup: CDR1 SGHVS, CDR2 FQNEAQ. The CDR3 loop spans 15 amino acids. The junction had 10 bases not matched to a gene; V was cut back by 4 bases and J by 5 bases.

This rearrangement joins TRBV10-3 to TRBJ2-1; TRBD1 is a possible D gene (6 bases). The CDR3 loop spans 16 amino acids. Trimming removed 4 bases from V and 8 bases from J, with 21 bases in between. Germline loops: CDR1 ENHRY, CDR2 SYGVKD. This CDR3 is CAISGEQGWRRYEQFF. CDR3 bases: TGTGCCATCAGTGGTGAGCAGGGGTGGAGGCGGTATGAGCAGTTCTTC.

This chain uses TRBV5-1 with TRBJ2-2; D is uncertain. From germline, CDR1 is SGHRS and CDR2 YFSETQ. The CDR3 extends over 12 amino acids. Between the trimmed V and J ends, which lost 5 bases and 4 bases, there was a span of 6 bases. The CDR3 sequence is CASRQLTGELFF. The CDR3 DNA is TGCGCCAGCAGACAGCTCACCGGGGAGCTGTTTTTT.

The chain is built from TRBV20-1 and TRBJ2-3, with 12 bases matching TRBD2. Germline trimming cut 0 bases from V and 4 bases from J; bases unmatched to any gene: 8. Germline V gene data show CDR1 as DFQATT and CDR2 as SNEGSKA (reference sequence). The CDR3 length is 17 residues. The chain's CDR3 is CSARDVSLAGGPDTQYF. Written as DNA, the CDR3 is TGCAGTGCTAGAGATGTGTCGCTAGCGGGGGGGCCAGATACGCAGTATTTT.

This clonotype was picked up many times. The chain uses TRBV12-3 or TRBV12-4 and TRBJ1-5; no firm D call. Trimming left V 3 bases short and J 0 bases short, with 9 bases between. This CDR3 contains 15 residues. Written as DNA, the CDR3 is TGTGCCAGCAGTTTGAACGGAAATAGCAATCAGCCCCAGCATTTT. Its protein is CASSLNGNSNQPQHF.

In its sample, this clonotype was seen a few times. The V call is TRBV18, the J call TRBJ1-5; D unclear. The CDR3 sequence is 14 residues long. CDR1 is KGHSH and CDR2 is LQKENI in the germline V gene. V dropped 3 bases and J dropped 2 bases, with 8 bases sitting between them. CDR3 nucleotides: TGTGCCAGCTCACCTAAGGAAGGCAATCAGCCCCAGCATTTT. Its protein product is CASSPKEGNQPQHF.

V usage is TRBV30 and J usage is TRBJ2-3; the D is unclear. Germline CDR1 and CDR2: GTSNPN and SVGIG (reference sequence). Trimming cost V 4 bases and J 5 bases, with 10 bases left between them. The CDR3 totals 12 residues. CDR3 protein: CAWTPVGDTQYF. The CDR3 DNA reads as TGTGCCTGGACCCCCGTTGGAGATACGCAGTATTTT.

In this sample, this clonotype turned up many times. The chain carries TRBV6-1 and TRBJ1-1; 7 bases agree with TRBD1. Germline V gene lookup returns CDR1 MNHNS and CDR2 SASEGT. The CDR3 length is 16 residues. V lost 4 bases, J lost 3 bases, and 11 bases stayed unmatched. The CDR3 region has the DNA TGTGCCAGCAGTGGAGGGGGCTGGGCAGGACACACTGAAGCTTTCTTT. Its translation: CASSGGGWAGHTEAFF.

This clonotype was picked up many times. The chain has TRBV12-3 or TRBV12-4 and TRBJ1-5; possible D gene TRBD1, 5 bases. V was trimmed by 7 bases and J by 4 bases, leaving 11 bases between them. CDR3 size: 13 residues. The CDR3 reads CASTWDVNQPQHF. The CDR3 DNA reads TGTGCCAGCACCTGGGACGTTAATCAGCCCCAGCATTTT.

Ten or more counts support this clonotype. CDR3 protein: CSAGGAEWGGHTEAFF. CDR3 nucleotides: TGCAGTGCCGGCGGGGCCGAGTGGGGGGGGCACACTGAAGCTTTCTTT. The chain combines TRBV20-1 with TRBJ1-1, with TRBD1 as a possible D gene (6 bases). V lost 6 bases and J lost 3, with 23 bases in between. The CDR3 covers 16 residues. Germline V gene sequence: CDR1 DFQATT, CDR2 SNEGSKA (reference sequence).

The chain joins TRBV5-1 to TRBJ2-7, with 7 bases matching TRBD1. The junction had 8 bases not matched to a gene; V was cut back by 0 bases and J by 2 bases. The CDR3 covers 16 residues. Germline values: CDR1 SGHRS, CDR2 YFSETQ. In DNA, the CDR3 is TGCGCCAGCAGCTTGGACGCAGGGGGTATTCCCTACGAGCAGTACTTC. Encoded protein: CASSLDAGGIPYEQYF.

The chain has TRBV19 and TRBJ2-7; 10 nucleotides agree with TRBD2. The length of the CDR3 is 17 residues. The V gene's germline CDR1 is LNHDA and CDR2 SQIVND (reference sequence). J gave up 0 bases and V 5 bases, and 10 bases lay outside the gene matches. CDR3 protein: CASSDQLGTSASYEQYF. CDR3 sequence (DNA): TGTGCCAGTAGTGACCAACTCGGGACTAGCGCCTCCTACGAGCAGTACTTC. Combining the CDR3 with reference TRBV19 and TRBJ2-7 gives the whole variable domain DGGITQSPKYLFRKEGQNVTLSCEQNLNHDAMYWYRQDPGQGLRLIYYSQIVNDFQKGDIAEGYSVSREKKESFPLTVTSAQKNPTAFYLCASSDQLGTSASYEQYFGPGTRLTVT.

This clonotype was observed a few times. V and J are TRBV20-1 and TRBJ2-1; D is perhaps TRBD1 or TRBD2 (5 bases each). Trimming stripped 5 bases from V and 2 bases from J, with 19 bases between. The CDR3 is 16 residues long. Germline-derived CDR1 and CDR2 are DFQATT and SNEGSKA (reference sequence). CDR3 in amino acids: CSAGAAPGIPYNEQFF. The CDR3 DNA reads TGCAGTGCTGGGGCAGCGCCCGGGATACCCTACAATGAGCAGTTCTTC.

The chain couples TRBV5-1 to TRBJ2-5; D is undetermined. CDR1 is SGHRS and CDR2 is YFSETQ in the germline V gene. Trimming cost V 5 bases and J 1 base, with 12 bases left between them. This CDR3 has 14 amino acids. CDR3 nucleotide sequence: TGCGCCAGCAGGCCGACATCCCGCCAAGAGACCCAGTACTTC. It specifies CASRPTSRQETQYF.

The chain carries TRBV7-2 and TRBJ1-5; D is unclear. The V gene's germline CDR1 is SGHTA and CDR2 FQGNSA. The CDR3 is made up of 16 amino acids. V was trimmed by 4 bases and J by 5 bases, leaving 18 bases between them. CDR3 bases: TGTGCCAGCAGCTCGGACCCAAATGTGGGCCATCAGCCCCAGCATTTT. This codes for CASSSDPNVGHQPQHF. The complete variable domain, with remaining parts taken from reference TRBV7-2 and TRBJ1-5, reads GAGVSQSPSNKVTEKGKDVELRCDPISGHTALYWYRQSLGQGLEFLIYFQGNSAPDKSGLPSDRFSAERTGGSVSTLTIQRTQQEDSAVYLCASSSDPNVGHQPQHFGDGTRLSIL.

The rearrangement links TRBV3-1 to TRBJ2-3; 12 bases agree with TRBD1. Germline V gives CDR1 LGHDT, CDR2 YNNKEL (reference sequence). Germline trimming cut 4 bases from V and 5 bases from J; bases unmatched to any gene: 4. This CDR3 region has 15 residues. This chain's CDR3 is CASSPRDRGQDTQYF. The CDR3 nucleotides are TGTGCCAGCAGCCCCCGGGACAGGGGGCAAGATACGCAGTATTTT.

V and J are TRBV12-3 or TRBV12-4 and TRBJ2-5; D perhaps matches TRBD2 (7 bases). Trimming removed 6 bases at V and 3 bases at J, with 17 bases between. This CDR3 spans 15 amino acids. CDR3 nucleotides: TGTGCCAGCAGCCCCGAGGGGGGGAAGGAAGAGACCCAGTACTTC. This gives the protein CASSPEGGKEETQYF.